This T cell receptor beta chain was recovered during a study of CDR3 diversity in severe acne. Only a few counts were recorded for this clonotype. TCRdb passed the PCR reads through MiXCR, listing each CDR3 protein once. The table shows under 100,000 distinct CDR3 sequences, with approximately 52% occurring only once. The specimen was blood. This clonotype was obtained from a male donor in good health, serving as a control.

The CDR3 sequence is CASSEDETGAYEQYF. DNA for the CDR3: TGTGCCAGCAGTGAAGACGAGACAGGGGCCTACGAGCAGTACTTC. The rearrangement uses TRBV2 and TRBJ2-7; TRBD1 matches at 8 bases. Germline V CDR1 and CDR2: SNHLY, FYNNEI. V lost 1 base and J lost 2; bases outside the gene matches: 4. The CDR3 loop spans 15 amino acids.